This entry lists 19 T cell receptor beta chains sequenced from one sample in a study of shared clonotypes between healthy human individuals. Assay used: immunoSEQ multiplex PCR; TCRdb lists only in-frame clones, some missing. The sample has roughly 1.4 million clones, approximately 98.5% seen once. The sequenced material came from naive CD4+ T cells sorted from blood. Subset indicated: CD45RA+ positively selected. Receptor source: a man younger than 40 in good health.

The chain combines TRBV15 with TRBJ2-7, with 8 bases lining up with TRBD1. The CDR3 length is 15 residues. CDR1 and CDR2 from the germline V gene are LNHNV and YYDKDF (reference sequence). Unmatched junction bases numbered 4, after V lost 0 bases and J lost 3 bases. The CDR3 bases are TGTGCCACCAGCAGAGAGCCAGGGGGCAGCTACGAGCAGTACTTC. It codes for CATSREPGGSYEQYF.

The chain employs TRBV30 and TRBJ2-7; D call uncertain. Germline CDR1 reads GTSNPN; CDR2 reads SVGIG (reference sequence). Trimming took off 4 bases at V and 3 bases at J, with 10 bases between the two ends. The CDR3 runs to 12 residues. CDR3 loop: CAWIGWIYEQYF. CDR3 coding DNA: TGTGCCTGGATTGGCTGGATCTACGAGCAGTACTTC. The full variable domain, rest sourced from reference TRBV30 and TRBJ2-7, is SQTIHQWPATLVQPVGSPLSLECTVEGTSNPNLYWYRQAAGRGLQLLFYSVGIGQISSEVPQNLSASRPQDRQFILSSKKLLLSDSGFYLCAWIGWIYEQYFGPGTRLTVT.

The chain joins TRBV5-8 to TRBJ2-1, with 9 bases identical to TRBD1. The CDR3 runs 17 residues. V lost 0 bases, J lost 3 bases, and 7 bases stayed unmatched. In germline, CDR1 is SGHTS, CDR2 YDEGEE. CDR3 region: CASSLVWRDRDYNEQFF. CDR3 DNA sequence: TGTGCCAGCAGCTTGGTGTGGAGGGACAGGGACTACAATGAGCAGTTCTTC.

The V gene is TRBV20-1, the J gene TRBJ2-7, with a weak D call TRBD1 (5 bases). Germline values: CDR1 DFQATT, CDR2 SNEGSKA (reference sequence). This CDR3 is 11 amino acids long. The V gene lost 7 bases and the J gene lost 3 bases, with 10 bases spanning the gap. This chain's CDR3 is CSGDRDYEQYF. DNA of the CDR3: TGCAGTGGAGACAGAGACTACGAGCAGTACTTC.

V and J are TRBV28 and TRBJ2-7; 7 nucleotides agree with TRBD2. V dropped 8 bases and J dropped 5; count of bases not matched to a gene: 3. The CDR3 is made up of 11 amino acids. Germline V CDR1 and CDR2: MDHEN, SYDVKM. The CDR3 spells CASLGGNEQYF. Written as DNA, the CDR3 is TGTGCCAGCCTGGGAGGGAACGAGCAGTACTTC.

The chain combines TRBV19 with TRBJ2-7, with D perhaps matching TRBD1 or TRBD2 (5 bases each). Germline CDR1 reads LNHDA; CDR2 reads SQIVND (reference sequence). The CDR3 has 14 residues. V was clipped by 10 bases and J by 6 bases, with 22 bases between them. The CDR3 sequence is CATRDGILRSEQYF. The CDR3 DNA reads as TGTGCCACCCGGGACGGAATTTTGCGTAGCGAGCAGTACTTC.

This sequence joins TRBV25-1 and TRBJ2-7; the D is unclear. Trimming removed 0 bases at V and 3 bases at J, with 3 bases between. Germline-derived CDR1 and CDR2 are MGHDK and SYGVNS. The CDR3 is 12 residues long. This CDR3 reads CASSEYNYEQYF. The CDR3 coding sequence is TGTGCCAGCAGTGAATACAACTACGAGCAGTACTTC.

The chain joins TRBV4-1 to TRBJ2-7; 9 bases fit TRBD1. Germline V CDR1 and CDR2: MGHRA, YSYEKL. This CDR3 contains 16 residues. Losses at the gene ends were 0 bases for V and 3 bases for J; bases not matched to a gene: 6. CDR3: CASSQDPNRGHYEQYF. In nucleotides, the CDR3 is TGCGCCAGCAGCCAAGATCCCAACAGGGGGCACTACGAGCAGTACTTC.

The rearrangement links TRBV5-6 to TRBJ2-7, with D perhaps TRBD1 (5 bases). CDR3 length: 16 amino acids. In germline, CDR1 is SGHDT, CDR2 YYEEEE. Trimming stripped 0 bases from V and 5 bases from J, with 18 bases between. Written as DNA, the CDR3 is TGTGCCAGCAGCTTGGCCCGGCCTGGCAGGGCCCACGAGCAGTACTTC. It codes for CASSLARPGRAHEQYF. Combining the CDR3 with reference TRBV5-6 and TRBJ2-7 gives the whole variable domain DAGVTQSPTHLIKTRGQQVTLRCSPKSGHDTVSWYQQALGQGPQFIFQYYEEEERQRGNFPDRFSGHQFPNYSSELNVNALLLGDSALYLCASSLARPGRAHEQYFGPGTRLTVT.

The chain employs TRBV7-8 and TRBJ1-1, with a tentative D call TRBD1 (6 bases). The V gene's germline CDR1 is SGHVS and CDR2 FQNEAQ. This CDR3 is 14 amino acids long. The ends were cut back, 5 bases at V and 5 bases at J, with 15 bases in the middle. DNA for the CDR3: TGTGCCAGCAGCGTAGTTGGGGGGCGGACTGAAGCTTTCTTT. Translated, it gives CASSVVGGRTEAFF. The whole variable domain, remainder taken from reference TRBV7-8 and TRBJ1-1, is GAGVSQSPRYKVAKRGQDVALRCDPISGHVSLFWYQQALGQGPEFLTYFQNEAQLDKSGLPSDRFFAERPEGSVSTLKIQRTQQEDSAVYLCASSVVGGRTEAFFGQGTRLTVV.

V is TRBV19 and J is TRBJ2-7; 8 bases line up with TRBD1. CDR3 length: 14 amino acids. Trimming removed 6 bases from V and 6 bases from J; junction bases left unmatched: 10. The germline V gene has CDR1 LNHDA and CDR2 SQIVND (reference sequence). CDR3 sequence (DNA): TGTGCCAGTAGCGTACAGGGGGTTAAGGGCGAGCAGTACTTC. Its protein is CASSVQGVKGEQYF. The whole variable domain, filled in from reference TRBV19 and TRBJ2-7, reads DGGITQSPKYLFRKEGQNVTLSCEQNLNHDAMYWYRQDPGQGLRLIYYSQIVNDFQKGDIAEGYSVSREKKESFPLTVTSAQKNPTAFYLCASSVQGVKGEQYFGPGTRLTVT.

The chain uses TRBV2 and TRBJ1-4; 11 bases are a match to TRBD1. CDR1 is SNHLY, CDR2 FYNNEI, per germline. V shed 6 bases, J shed 3 bases, and the junction held 6 bases outside the gene matches. The CDR3 contains 16 residues. CDR3 loop: CASSRDRGISNEKLFF. CDR3 nucleotide sequence: TGTGCCAGCAGCCGGGACAGGGGGATATCTAATGAAAAACTGTTTTTT. Full variable domain (outside the CDR3, taken from reference TRBV2 and TRBJ1-4): EPEVTQTPSHQVTQMGQEVILRCVPISNHLYFYWYRQILGQKVEFLVSFYNNEISEKSEIFDDQFSVERPDGSNFTLKIRSTKLEDSAMYFCASSRDRGISNEKLFFGSGTQLSVL.

This clone was counted a single time. The rearrangement links TRBV29-1 to TRBJ2-1; 10 bases fit TRBD2. Trimming removed 4 bases from V and 0 bases from J; junction bases left unmatched: 3. The CDR3 has 15 amino acids. Germline-derived CDR1 and CDR2 are SQVTM and ANQGSEA. In nucleotides, the CDR3 is TGCAGCGTTGGGAGCGGGAGGGCCTCCTACAATGAGCAGTTCTTC. It is translated as CSVGSGRASYNEQFF.

This clone appeared once. J is TRBJ2-4 and V is TRBV10-2; 8 nucleotides agree with TRBD2. The CDR3 has 16 amino acids. Trimming removed 3 bases from V and 2 bases from J; junction bases left unmatched: 6. The germline V gene encodes CDR1 WSHSY and CDR2 SAAADI. CDR3 loop: CASSDWAGGSKNIQYF. The CDR3 DNA sequence: TGCGCCAGCAGTGATTGGGCGGGGGGATCCAAAAACATTCAGTACTTC.

About this clone: The same CDR3 arises from other DNA sequences in this sample as well. The chain links TRBV18 to TRBJ2-3; a possible D gene is TRBD2 (6 bases). The germline V and J ends were trimmed by 3 bases and 5 bases, with 9 bases remaining between them. CDR3 size: 13 residues. CDR1 and CDR2 from the germline V gene are KGHSH and LQKENI. The CDR3 reads CASSPGLEDTQYF. The CDR3 nucleotides are TGTGCCAGCTCACCGGGACTGGAAGATACGCAGTATTTT.

This chain uses TRBV2 with TRBJ2-3; tentative D call: TRBD2 (6 bases). The CDR3 is made up of 13 amino acids. Per germline, CDR1 SNHLY and CDR2 FYNNEI. V lost 6 bases and J lost 8, with 15 bases in between. The DNA for the CDR3 is TGTGCCAGCAGCGGGACGCCCGGGGGTACGCAGTATTTT. Translation: CASSGTPGGTQYF. Complete variable domain (other parts from reference TRBV2 and TRBJ2-3): EPEVTQTPSHQVTQMGQEVILRCVPISNHLYFYWYRQILGQKVEFLVSFYNNEISEKSEIFDDQFSVERPDGSNFTLKIRSTKLEDSAMYFCASSGTPGGTQYFGPGTRLTVL.

The CDR3 spells CASSYSAGWSYGYTF. CDR3 DNA sequence: TGTGCCAGCAGTTACTCGGCCGGGTGGAGCTATGGCTACACCTTC. The chain links TRBV6-5 to TRBJ1-2; D is unresolved. The CDR3 runs to 15 residues. Trimming pared 0 bases from V and 4 bases from J, leaving 12 bases between. Germline values: CDR1 MNHEY, CDR2 SVGAGI.

This chain uses TRBV25-1 with TRBJ2-3, with 10 positions matching TRBD2. The CDR3 consists of 13 residues. Germline lookup yields CDR1 MGHDK and CDR2 SYGVNS. Germline trimming cut 5 bases from V and 4 bases from J; bases unmatched to any gene: 0. CDR3 loop: CASSLAGADTQYF. The DNA of the CDR3 is TGTGCCAGCAGTCTAGCGGGAGCAGATACGCAGTATTTT.

This clone showed up just once. This chain links TRBV5-1 with TRBJ1-3, with TRBD1 as a possible D gene (5 bases). The ends were cut back, 3 bases at V and 4 bases at J, with 17 bases in the middle. Germline CDR1 SGHRS, CDR2 YFSETQ. CDR3 size: 16 residues. CDR3 loop: CASSSLQGFAGNTIYF. The CDR3 DNA follows: TGCGCCAGCAGCTCGCTCCAGGGCTTTGCCGGAAACACCATATATTTT. The variable domain in full, with the rest retrieved from reference TRBV5-1 and TRBJ1-3, is KAGVTQTPRYLIKTRGQQVTLSCSPISGHRSVSWYQQTPGQGLQFLFEYFSETQRNKGNFPGRFSGRQFSNSRSEMNVSTLELGDSALYLCASSSLQGFAGNTIYFGEGSWLTVV.